Below, 12 T cell receptor beta chains from the same sample are listed, as sequenced in a study of cytomegalovirus exposure and HLA in healthy donors. The PCR contained 60 Vbeta and 13 Jbeta primers. Repertoires were generated with immunoSEQ multiplex PCR, while TCRdb's copy carries only in-frame clones and drops some. Found here are about 170,000 clones, about 80% of them singletons; the top ten hold around 2.3%. The material sequenced was PBMCs. The receptors shown here come from a woman between 50 and 59 years old in good health and CMV-seronegative.

This clone was counted between two and nine times. V is TRBV19 and J is TRBJ1-2, with 9 bases that match TRBD1. The CDR3 runs 13 residues. Germline CDR1 reads LNHDA; CDR2 reads SQIVND (reference sequence). V trimming: 9 bases; J trimming: 8 bases; junction bases outside the gene matches: 10. CDR3 sequence reads: CASLRTGGAGYTF. CDR3 DNA: TGTGCCAGCTTACGCACAGGGGGCGCGGGCTACACCTTC.

The chain combines TRBV27 with TRBJ2-2; TRBD1 aligns across 9 bases. Germline assignment: CDR1 MNHEY and CDR2 SMNVEV (reference sequence). V was clipped by 7 bases and J by 4 bases; unmatched bases: 4. CDR3 size: 14 residues. The CDR3 DNA reads as TGTGCCAGCACCTCGGACAGGGGCACCGGGGAGCTGTTTTTT. Protein: CASTSDRGTGELFF.

In DNA, the CDR3 is TGTGCCAGCAGCGTTGTAGCGGGAGGTAGAACAGATACGCAGTATTTT. This gives the protein CASSVVAGGRTDTQYF. This chain uses TRBV9 with TRBJ2-3; 10 nucleotides align to TRBD2. The CDR3 spans 16 residues. Germline trimming cut 2 bases from V and 3 bases from J; bases unmatched to any gene: 6. CDR1 is SGDLS, CDR2 YYNGEE, per germline.

V is TRBV7-2 and J is TRBJ2-7; 9 nucleotides agree with TRBD1. V lost 3 bases to trimming and J lost 6 bases; unmatched junction nucleotides: 9. The CDR3 runs to 15 residues. The germline CDR1 and CDR2 sequences are SGHTA and FQGNSA. The CDR3 nucleotides are TGTGCCAGCAGCTTCACGGGACAGGGTCGTGGCGAGCAGTACTTC. Translating gives CASSFTGQGRGEQYF.

This clone was recorded once. V is TRBV27 and J is TRBJ2-7; TRBD2 might be the D (6 bases). The CDR3 runs 15 residues. Germline V gene lookup returns CDR1 MNHEY and CDR2 SMNVEV (reference sequence). The germline V and J ends were trimmed by 3 bases and 1 base, with 13 bases remaining between them. The CDR3 loop reads CASSFSREASYEQYF. The CDR3 DNA reads as TGTGCCAGCAGTTTTTCCAGGGAGGCTTCCTACGAGCAGTACTTC.

The rearrangement uses TRBV6-5 and TRBJ1-2; the match to TRBD1 covers 7 bases. The ends lost 1 base at V and 4 bases at J; junction bases unmatched: 9. The CDR3 consists of 16 residues. CDR1 MNHEY and CDR2 SVGAGI come from the germline V gene. The CDR3 spells CASSYYLGGPSYGYTF. The CDR3 region has the DNA TGTGCCAGCAGTTACTATCTAGGGGGCCCGAGCTATGGCTACACCTTC.

This chain links TRBV5-1 with TRBJ2-2; D is undetermined. The CDR3 is made up of 15 amino acids. Germline assignment: CDR1 SGHRS and CDR2 YFSETQ. Deletions cut 0 bases from V and 3 bases from J, with 9 bases between. The CDR3 nucleotides are TGCGCCAGCAGCTTGGGCAGGTCGGACACCGGGGAGCTGTTTTTT. Amino acids: CASSLGRSDTGELFF.

J is TRBJ2-1 and V is TRBV13; 7 nucleotides agree with TRBD1. The junction had 5 bases not matched to a gene; V was cut back by 2 bases and J by 4 bases. CDR1 is PRHDT, CDR2 FYEKMQ, per germline (reference sequence). This CDR3 has 15 residues. In nucleotides, the CDR3 is TGTGCCAGCAGCTTAAGGCCAGGGGGTTACAATGAGCAGTTCTTC. This gives the protein CASSLRPGGYNEQFF.

This clone was detected only once. The chain uses TRBV2 and TRBJ1-1, with TRBD1 as a possible D gene (5 bases). V was clipped by 5 bases and J by 5 bases, with 15 bases between them. In germline, CDR1 is SNHLY, CDR2 FYNNEI. This CDR3 has 14 amino acids. In DNA, the CDR3 is TGTGCCAGCAGTCTACGCCAGGGTTGGACTGAAGCTTTCTTT. This translates into CASSLRQGWTEAFF.

This clone was seen a few times. The V and J genes are TRBV7-2 and TRBJ2-2; maybe TRBD2 (6 bases). V shed 4 bases and J shed 1 base, with 10 bases lying between them. The germline V gene has CDR1 SGHTA and CDR2 FQGNSA. The length of the CDR3 is 15 residues. DNA of the CDR3: TGTGCCAGCAGCTCACTGGGGGGGAACACCGGGGAGCTGTTTTTT. Translation gives CASSSLGGNTGELFF. The full variable domain, with the rest looked up from reference TRBV7-2 and TRBJ2-2, is GAGVSQSPSNKVTEKGKDVELRCDPISGHTALYWYRQSLGQGLEFLIYFQGNSAPDKSGLPSDRFSAERTGGSVSTLTIQRTQQEDSAVYLCASSSLGGNTGELFFGEGSRLTVL.

The chain joins TRBV7-9 to TRBJ2-5; 7 bases are shared with TRBD1. The CDR3 totals 15 residues. V was clipped by 4 bases and J by 9 bases; unmatched bases: 14. CDR1 is SEHNR and CDR2 is FQNEAQ in the germline V gene (reference sequence). CDR3 coding DNA: TGTGCCAGCAGCTCGACACCACCGGGACAGCTATCCCAGTACTTC. Protein sequence: CASSSTPPGQLSQYF. Based on the CDR3 plus reference TRBV7-9 and TRBJ2-5, the full variable domain is DTGVSQNPRHKITKRGQNVTFRCDPISEHNRLYWYRQTLGQGPEFLTYFQNEAQLEKSRLLSDRFSAERPKGSFSTLEIQRTEQGDSAMYLCASSSTPPGQLSQYFGPGTRLLVL.

The chain employs TRBV18 and TRBJ1-4; 7 nucleotides match TRBD1. The V gene end was trimmed by 5 bases and the J gene end by 4 bases; junction bases not matched to a gene: 4. Germline CDR1 is KGHSH and CDR2 is LQKENI. The CDR3 is 14 amino acids. The CDR3 nucleotides are TGTGCCAGCTCATTCGGGACAGTTAATGAAAAACTGTTTTTT. As protein: CASSFGTVNEKLFF.